A single sample gave rise to the 6 T cell receptor beta chains below, sequenced in a study of breast tumors, draining lymph nodes, adjacent tissues (dated by TCRdb to the mid-2010s). The lymph node samples were taken from the axillary draining lymph nodes of breast cancer patients. Library construction relied on multiplex PCR. TCRdb shows the sequencer as Illumina HiSeq 2000. TCRdb reran the public reads through fastp at Q25 and MiXCR, keeping productive beta chains. Merged by CDR3 protein, the rows form single entries marked with the most common genes and DNA. This sample is represented by 200,000 to 250,000 distinct CDR3 sequences; 34% of them were singletons. The ten largest clones represent about 3.3% of the sample. The specimen was axillary lymph node tissue. The receptor set was obtained from a female donor with breast cancer. Some clones in this sample may be carry-over from other donors' samples.

This clonotype has a count of ten or more. The rearrangement uses TRBV4-1 and TRBJ2-7, with D perhaps TRBD2 (6 bases). The V gene's germline CDR1 is MGHRA and CDR2 YSYEKL. The CDR3 is 15 residues long. Deletions cut 0 bases from V and 7 bases from J, with 16 bases between. The DNA for the CDR3 is TGCGCCAGCAGCCAAGAAGGGACTTTCCCCGGGGAGCAGTACTTC. Translation: CASSQEGTFPGEQYF.

Ten or more counts support this clonotype. This chain uses TRBV7-6 with TRBJ2-1; 7 bases agree with TRBD2. The CDR3 runs 14 residues. From germline, CDR1 is SGHVS and CDR2 FNYEAQ. The trim removed 4 bases at V and 6 bases at J, leaving 6 bases unmatched. CDR3 nucleotide sequence: TGTGCCAGCAGCTCACGTAGCGGGTCCAATGAGCAGTTCTTC. It is translated as CASSSRSGSNEQFF.

The chain is built from TRBV9 and TRBJ1-2, with TRBD1 identical over 10 bases. CDR1 SGDLS and CDR2 YYNGEE come from the germline V gene. The CDR3 is 15 amino acids. With V trimmed by 3 bases and J by 2 bases, 4 bases remained unmatched. CDR3 bases: TGTGCCAGCAGCGCGCTGACAGGGGGCAACTATGGCTACACCTTC. Protein product: CASSALTGGNYGYTF.

Many counts were recorded for this clonotype. The rearrangement links TRBV9 to TRBJ2-1; D not resolved. Trimming left V 0 bases short and J 4 bases short, with 5 bases between. The CDR3 sequence is 13 residues long. Per the germline V gene, CDR1 is SGDLS and CDR2 is YYNGEE. The CDR3 DNA is TGTGCCAGCAGCGTAGCGGGTTACAATGAGCAGTTCTTC. Translating it yields CASSVAGYNEQFF.

This clonotype showed up just a few times. The chain joins TRBV9 to TRBJ2-3; D is unresolved. CDR1 and CDR2 from the germline V gene are SGDLS and YYNGEE. CDR3 length: 17 amino acids. V was pared by 0 bases and J by 1 base, with 15 bases between. This chain's CDR3 is CASSVGPEATGTDTQYF. CDR3 DNA: TGTGCCAGCAGCGTAGGACCAGAGGCTACTGGCACAGATACGCAGTATTTT.

This clonotype has ten or more counts. The V gene is TRBV5-8, the J gene TRBJ1-2, with D perhaps TRBD1 (6 bases). Trimming removed 1 base at V and 7 bases at J, with 14 bases between. The V gene's germline CDR1 is SGHTS and CDR2 YDEGEE. The CDR3 loop spans 14 amino acids. The CDR3 reads CASSLLRGGGGYTF. CDR3 bases: TGTGCCAGCAGCTTGCTCCGGGGAGGGGGTGGCTACACCTTC.